This T cell receptor (beta chain) was sequenced for a study of technical replicates of blood from several donors (dated by TCRdb to 2015 to 2018). In the case of this clone: The target of this receptor is not known. No clone much larger than this one lies a single base away; base qualities are absent.

The receptor library was made with the immunoSEQ multiplex PCR assay. TCRdb obtained this table from immuneACCESS and retained in-frame rearrangements with V and J assigned. These tables miss some clones; where compared with another copy, unresolved V genes account for less than half of the shortfall, and the remainder is unexplained. Present in this sample are more than 90,000 clones, over 95% of which were seen just once. Roughly 0.21% of the sample lies in the top ten. CDR1 is given as GTSNPN and CDR2 as SVGIG, both from the germline V gene (reference sequence). There are 12 amino acids in the CDR3, from cysteine to phenylalanine inclusive. Just the 36-base CDR3 DNA is kept, in frame starting at base 1. V lost 5 bases and J lost 6 bases; the stretch between them is 12 bases long.

The chain employs TRBV30 and TRBJ2-3, with the D gene not confidently named. Sequencing was carried out using T cells isolated from PBMCs. This TCR derives from a human donor in good health. The DNA reads TGTGCCTGGTCTGAGGCTGCGGATACGCAGTATTTT. This sequence encodes CAWSEAADTQYF.